These 19 T cell receptor beta chains came from one sample sequenced in a study of T cells in Graves' hyperthyroidism and ophthalmopathy. Amplification yielded TCR beta CDR3 regions, with RNA transcripts as the source. TCR CDR3 underwent first-round RT-PCR with the HTBI primer set. TCRdb redid the calling of the multiplex PCR reads with MiXCR, one entry per CDR3 protein. The sample contains about 270,000 distinct CDR3 sequences, over 12% of which appear only once. Sequencing was done on a sample of blood. Receptor source: a woman aged 50 to 60 with Graves' hyperthyroidism that later progressed to Graves' ophthalmopathy.

This clonotype was seen repeatedly, ten times or more. The chain joins TRBV27 to TRBJ2-6, with D possibly being TRBD2 (5 bases). CDR3 size: 15 residues. Trimming removed 8 bases from V and 5 bases from J, with 16 bases in between. Germline CDR1 MNHEY, CDR2 SMNVEV (reference sequence). CDR3 bases: TGTGCCAGCGGTGAGGGTGGATCGCGGGCCAACGTCCTGACTTTC. This sequence encodes CASGEGGSRANVLTF.

In its sample, this clonotype was seen many times. CDR3 nucleotides: TGTGCCAGCACCCCTCGGTCAGCCCGGGAGACCCAGTACTTC. Protein: CASTPRSARETQYF. The chain joins TRBV6-1 to TRBJ2-5, with no clear D. The V end was cut by 7 bases, the J end by 5 bases, with 17 bases between. Germline values: CDR1 MNHNS, CDR2 SASEGT. The CDR3 covers 14 residues.

This clonotype was counted many times. At one of its ends the junction is not consistent with the germline gene, which may arise from a read error. The chain is built from TRBV20-1 and TRBJ2-7, with unresolved D. CDR3 size: 14 residues. CDR1 and CDR2 (germline): DFQATT, SNEGSKA (reference sequence). The CDR3, as DNA: TGCAGTGCCAGAGGACGGTTTAAGATCTACGAGCAGTACTTC. This sequence encodes CSARGRFKIYEQYF.

In regard to this clonotype: Given a much more abundant clone one base away, this may be a read error. As DNA, the CDR3 is TGTGCCATCAGTGAGGACAGGGAGGGGACCCAGTACTTC. Amino acids: CAISEDREGTQYF. The chain recombines TRBV10-3 with TRBJ2-5; D possibly uses TRBD1 or TRBD2 (7 bases each). Germline-derived CDR1 and CDR2 are ENHRY and SYGVKD. This CDR3 comprises 13 residues. V shed 2 bases and J shed 7 bases, with 11 bases lying between them.

This clonotype was seen many times. The CDR3 bases are TGCAGTGCTAGAGTCGGGACTAGTACCGGGGAGCTGTTTTTT. Translation: CSARVGTSTGELFF. V usage is TRBV20-1 and J usage is TRBJ2-2; 8 bases line up with TRBD2. Germline-derived CDR1 and CDR2 are DFQATT and SNEGSKA (reference sequence). This CDR3 region has 14 residues. The J segment lost 5 bases and the V segment lost 1 base, leaving 3 bases of the junction unmatched.

This clonotype was counted ten times or more. V and J are TRBV5-1 and TRBJ2-5; possibly TRBD2 for D (6 bases). The V end lost 1 base, the J end lost 6 bases, and 19 bases lay between the germline ends. The germline V gene has CDR1 SGHRS and CDR2 YFSETQ. This CDR3 is built from 16 residues. The CDR3 DNA follows: TGCGCCAGCAGCTTGTCTACGGATAGCGGAAAGAAGACCCAGTACTTC. Residues: CASSLSTDSGKKTQYF.

This clonotype occurred a few times. V usage is TRBV20-1 and J usage is TRBJ2-2; TRBD2 agrees at 7 bases. The trim removed 3 bases at V and 2 bases at J, leaving 6 bases unmatched. This CDR3 contains 15 residues. From germline, CDR1 is DFQATT and CDR2 SNEGSKA (reference sequence). CDR3 in amino acids: CSASSGGYNTGELFF. CDR3 in DNA: TGCAGTGCTAGTTCGGGGGGATATAACACCGGGGAGCTGTTTTTT.

The chain carries TRBV9 and TRBJ2-5; 11 bases fit TRBD1. The trim removed 5 bases at V and 2 bases at J, leaving 11 bases unmatched. The CDR3 consists of 17 residues. In germline, CDR1 is SGDLS, CDR2 YYNGEE. CDR3 coding DNA: TGTGCCAGCAGTGAGGGGGAAGGGACAGGGGGTCAAGAGACCCAGTACTTC. Amino acids: CASSEGEGTGGQETQYF.

This clonotype was counted many times. The V and J genes are TRBV20-1 and TRBJ2-7, with 8 bases lining up with TRBD2. CDR3 length: 14 amino acids. The V gene's germline CDR1 is DFQATT and CDR2 SNEGSKA (reference sequence). V was clipped by 6 bases and J by 3 bases; unmatched bases: 10. CDR3 sequence reads: CSAPVSGTYYEQYF. In DNA, the CDR3 is TGCAGTGCCCCGGTTAGCGGGACCTACTACGAGCAGTACTTC.

This clonotype showed up many times. The chain recombines TRBV2 with TRBJ1-5; D gene uncertain. Germline CDR1 and CDR2: SNHLY and FYNNEI. V was shortened by 2 bases and J by 4 bases, with 0 bases between the two germline ends. The CDR3 spans 11 residues. In DNA form, the CDR3 reads TGTGCCAGCAGTGAAAATCAGCCCCAGCATTTT. It translates to CASSENQPQHF.

This clonotype has ten or more counts. CDR3 bases: TGTGCCAGCAGAAATACTATCATGCGGACAGGCGATTATAAAGTGAACACTGAAGCTTTCTTT. This translates into CASRNTIMRTGDYKVNTEAFF. The gene calls are TRBV28 and TRBJ1-1, with 7 bases identical to TRBD1. Trimming at V came to 6 bases and at J to 0 bases, leaving 25 bases not matched to a gene. This CDR3 contains 21 residues. Germline CDR1 MDHEN, CDR2 SYDVKM.

This clonotype has more than one count but fewer than ten. The genes are TRBV20-1 and TRBJ2-4, with TRBD2 matching 13 bases. V lost 3 bases to trimming and J lost 1 base; unmatched junction nucleotides: 12. The CDR3 has 19 amino acids. Germline lookup yields CDR1 DFQATT and CDR2 SNEGSKA (reference sequence). DNA for the CDR3: TGCAGTGCTAGGGCTTACGGACTAGCGGGAGAGGGGGCCAAAAACATTCAGTACTTC. This codes for CSARAYGLAGEGAKNIQYF.

There are many counts of this clonotype. V and J are TRBV5-1 and TRBJ1-2, with 9 bases that match TRBD1. This CDR3 is built from 14 residues. Trimming at V came to 0 bases and at J to 13 bases, leaving 10 bases not matched to a gene. The germline V gene has CDR1 SGHRS and CDR2 YFSETQ. The CDR3 nucleotides read TGCGCCAGCAGCTTGGCGCCCGGGACAGGGCAGTCCACCTTC. This gives the protein CASSLAPGTGQSTF.

This clonotype was counted at least ten times. The V call is TRBV2, the J call TRBJ1-1; D not certain. Trimming took off 6 bases at V and 5 bases at J, with 16 bases between the two ends. The CDR3 runs to 14 residues. Germline V CDR1 and CDR2: SNHLY, FYNNEI. The CDR3 bases are TGTGCCAGCAGAAGTTTCAATCGGGGTACTGAAGCTTTCTTT. Its translation is CASRSFNRGTEAFF.

This clonotype was recorded many times. The V gene is TRBV20-1, the J gene TRBJ1-4; no reliable D call. The V and J ends lost 8 bases and 0 bases respectively, with 10 bases between them. Germline CDR1 DFQATT, CDR2 SNEGSKA (reference sequence). The CDR3 runs 13 residues. DNA for the CDR3: TGCAGTTCACCGGCTACAACTAATGAAAAACTGTTTTTT. This codes for CSSPATTNEKLFF.

This clonotype appeared many times. The V and J genes are TRBV3-1 and TRBJ2-3, with 10 bases that match TRBD1. Germline loops: CDR1 LGHDT, CDR2 YNNKEL (reference sequence). The CDR3 totals 15 residues. The V segment lost 5 bases and the J segment 8 bases; nucleotides outside the gene matches: 10. CDR3 in DNA: TGTGCCAGCAGCAAAGGAGACAGGGGGCTGGGTACGCAGTATTTT. It is translated as CASSKGDRGLGTQYF.

This clonotype was seen many times. The chain has TRBV28 and TRBJ2-6; D uncertain. Germline assignment: CDR1 MDHEN and CDR2 SYDVKM. Trimming cost V 3 bases and J 3 bases, with 9 bases left between them. This CDR3 contains 15 residues. CDR3 residues: CASSFIWGGANVLTF. The DNA of the CDR3 is TGTGCCAGCAGTTTTATCTGGGGTGGGGCCAACGTCCTGACTTTC.

The chain has TRBV20-1 and TRBJ2-2; D ambiguous. Germline assignment: CDR1 DFQATT and CDR2 SNEGSKA (reference sequence). V gave up 6 bases and J gave up 0 bases, with 8 bases separating them. This CDR3 spans 13 amino acids. The CDR3 DNA follows: TGCAGTGCGAGCGATACGAACACCGGGGAGCTGTTTTTT. It specifies CSASDTNTGELFF.

This clonotype appeared many times. The V call is TRBV3-1, the J call TRBJ2-1; D is ambiguous. Germline V gives CDR1 LGHDT, CDR2 YNNKEL (reference sequence). V lost 2 bases and J lost 11, with 7 bases in between. There are 11 residues in the CDR3. CDR3 in DNA: TGTGCCAGCAGCCAAACAGTGAAGCAGTTCTTC. Its translation: CASSQTVKQFF.